The present T cell receptor beta chain was sequenced within a study of OX40 agonist ivuxolimab in advanced cancers. Study-level background: Ivuxolimab was a fully human IgG2 agonistic monoclonal antibody targeting the costimulatory receptor OX40 (CD134). The purpose of peripheral TCRbeta sequencing was to test whether ivuxolimab changed TCR sequence diversity and led to clonal T-cell expansion. The monotherapy dose-escalation portion (N = 52 patients) of the phase I ivuxolimab trial is reported in the paper. The dose-escalation cohort was 80% to 90% male with a mean age of roughly 60 years, ranging from roughly 20 to 80. Partial responses were achieved by three dose-escalation patients, of whom one had hepatocellular carcinoma and two had cutaneous melanoma. Prior anti-PD-1, anti-PD-L1 or anti-CTLA-4 therapy was permitted, and checkpoint inhibitors had been received by less than 45% of dose-escalation patients. Intravenous ivuxolimab was administered to patients every 2 weeks at six dose levels: 0.01, 0.1, 0.3, 1.5, 3 and 10 mg/kg. Among the roughly 50 dose-escalation patients, some 20 had hepatocellular carcinoma, 15 or so melanoma, 9 renal cell carcinoma and 9 head and neck cancer.

To sequence the TCRbeta CDR3 region, genomic DNA was isolated from the sorted cells. The immunoSEQ Assay was used for sequencing of TCRbeta CDR3 regions. The table was pulled from immuneACCESS by TCRdb, which kept in-frame rearrangements only. Such tables lose some clones; where checked, under half of the loss comes from unresolved V genes, and the rest has no known cause. In this sample the table shows tens of thousands of clones, more than 75% of which occur a single time. Roughly 0.22% of the sample belongs to the ten largest clones. V loses 6 bases at its end and J loses 6 bases; junction bases beyond the gene matches: 10. There are 15 amino acids in the CDR3, from cysteine to phenylalanine inclusive. Only CDR3 DNA is held: 45 bases, read in frame from base 1. Based on the germline V gene, the CDR1 and CDR2 sequences are MDHEN and SYDVKM. Patients with a history of autoimmune disease or receiving systemic immunosuppression were excluded from the trial. In every dose cohort, peripheral blood was drawn for TCR sequencing at baseline, cycle 4 day 1, and cycle 7 day 1. Samples came from an open-label, multicenter, first-in-human phase I dose-escalation trial of ivuxolimab. Adults with locally advanced or metastatic melanoma, renal cell, hepatocellular, or head and neck squamous cell carcinoma were enrolled in the trial. Before TCR sequencing, CD4+ T cells and CD8+ T cells were sorted from peripheral blood as separate populations.

The paper's findings and limits, for the study overall: In the 0.1-3.0 mg/kg groups, partial responders had among the lowest normalized peripheral clonal expansion, particularly in CD8+ T cells. After ivuxolimab, CD8+ T cells had more expanded clones than CD4+ T cells on average. At doses from 0.1 to 3.0 mg/kg, clonal expansion was seen in both CD4+ and CD8+ blood T cells between baseline and week 6. Low levels of normalized T-cell clonal expansion were also shown by some nonresponding patients. Which antigens the clonally expanded peripheral T cells were specific for was not determined.

For this clone: Its target antigen remains unknown. Base qualities are not recorded, but no much larger clone differs from it by a single base.

This clonotype originated in an adult with an advanced solid tumor such as melanoma, head and neck, liver or kidney cancer. The rearrangement joined TRBV28 to TRBJ2-2; TRBD1 aligns with 7 central bases. The sample in question was CD4+ or CD8+ T cells sorted from blood, obtained in a trial of the OX40 agonist ivuxolimab. The DNA is TGTGCCAGCAGGGTCCAGGGGGTTTCGGCCGGGGAGCTGTTTTTT. Its protein is CASRVQGVSAGELFF.